This TCR beta chain is drawn from a study of glioma-infiltrating T cells. TCR alpha and beta CDR3 regions were amplified from RNA using iRepertoire nested multiplex PCR. One-step reverse transcription and amplification started from roughly 100-400 ng of tissue mRNA or PBMC total RNA. Each CDR3 protein is one row after TCRdb ran MiXCR on the multiplex PCR reads. The table includes roughly 100,000 distinct CDR3 sequences, around 31% detected once. This CDR3 comprises 14 residues. The J segment lost 1 base and the V segment lost 9 bases, leaving 8 bases of the junction unmatched. Germline assignment: CDR1 MNHNS and CDR2 SASEGT. Study-level results: Very few CDR3 sequences were shared between tissue and blood.

Comments on this clonotype: Its matching antigen is unknown.

The chain has TRBV6-1 and TRBJ1-1; TRBD1 matches 7 bases. Sequenced input: glioma tissue, nonneoplastic brain tissue, or PBMCs (not recorded which). This clonotype was obtained from a human donor with low-grade glioma or glioblastoma, undergoing nonglioma brain surgery, or in good health (not recorded which). The CDR3 protein is CARWDSHSNTEAFF. CDR3 nucleotide sequence: TGTGCCAGATGGGACAGTCACTCGAACACTGAAGCTTTCTTT.